The sequence of this T cell receptor (beta chain) was determined in a study of T cell responses to AZD1222 COVID-19 vaccine. Study outcomes and limitations: Receipt of two AZD1222 doses was followed by a rise in Spike-specific TCR breadth and depth.

Concerning this clone: The antigen is unknown.

This CDR3 region has 20 residues. V lost 3 bases to trimming and J lost 0 bases; unmatched junction nucleotides: 12. Germline CDR1 PRHDT, CDR2 FYEKMQ (reference sequence). Only in-frame clones appear in the TCRdb table, and some are missing; sequencing was by immunoSEQ multiplex PCR. Of around 200,000 clones in the sample, about 91% were seen once. The source of this sequence is an adult in good health. This specimen consisted of peripheral blood, obtained on day 0 of AZD1222 vaccination. This chain uses TRBV13 with TRBJ2-2; 11 positions agree with TRBD1. CDR3 residues: CASSFLGTGGSFANTGELFF. In nucleotides, the CDR3 is TGTGCCAGCAGCTTCCTCGGGACAGGGGGAAGTTTCGCGAACACCGGGGAGCTGTTTTTT.